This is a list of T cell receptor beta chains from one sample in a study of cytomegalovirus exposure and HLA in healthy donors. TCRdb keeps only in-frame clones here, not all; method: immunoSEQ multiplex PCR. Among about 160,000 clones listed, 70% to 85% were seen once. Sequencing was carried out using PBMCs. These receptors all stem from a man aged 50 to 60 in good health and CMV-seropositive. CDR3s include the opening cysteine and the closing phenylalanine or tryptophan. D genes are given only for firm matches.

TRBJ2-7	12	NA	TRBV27	CASSFPGGEQYF
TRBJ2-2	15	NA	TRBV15	CATSRDRGNTGELFF
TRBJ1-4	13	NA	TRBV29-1	CSVGRGTNEKLFF
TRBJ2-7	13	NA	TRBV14	CASSQDTGYEQYF
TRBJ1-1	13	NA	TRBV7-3	CASSLGRNTEAFF
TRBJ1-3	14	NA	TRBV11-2	CASSREASGNTIYF
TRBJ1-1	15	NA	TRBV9	CASSVEGRRGTEAFF
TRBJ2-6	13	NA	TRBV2	CASSEGRSNVLTF
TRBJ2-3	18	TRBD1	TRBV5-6	CASSLDVTGTGRGDTQYF
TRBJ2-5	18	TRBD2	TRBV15	CATNLVPPLAGGQETQYF
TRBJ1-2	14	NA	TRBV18	CASSPFQGDYGYTF
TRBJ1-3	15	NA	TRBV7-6	CASSLGQASGNTIYF
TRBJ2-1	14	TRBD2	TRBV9	CASSVGEGHNEQFF
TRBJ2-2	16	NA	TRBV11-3	CASSLEAGTNTGELFF
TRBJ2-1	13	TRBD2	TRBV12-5	CASGLAGELEQFF
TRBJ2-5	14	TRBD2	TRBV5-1	CASRRGTSGQTQYF
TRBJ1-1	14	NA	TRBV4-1	CASSQDKAGTEAFF
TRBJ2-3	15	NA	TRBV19	CASSILGGVTDTQYF
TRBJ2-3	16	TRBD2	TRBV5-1	CASSRPRSGDTDTQYF
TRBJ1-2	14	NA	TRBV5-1	CASSLGGGFHGYTF
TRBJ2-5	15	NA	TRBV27	CASSLSGSRRETQYF
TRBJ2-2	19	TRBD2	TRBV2	CASSNLRTSGVTNTGELFF
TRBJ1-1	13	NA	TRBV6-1	CASSDGFDTEAFF
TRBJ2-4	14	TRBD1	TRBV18	CASSPQGAKNIQYF